Each of the 14 T cell receptor beta chains below was sequenced from the same sample in a study of T cell changes during pregnancy in multiple sclerosis. Assay used: immunoSEQ multiplex PCR; TCRdb lists only in-frame clones, some missing. The sample lists more than 50,000 clones, less than 95% occurring once. The sample consisted of CD4+ T cells from peripheral blood mononuclear cells, taken after pregnancy. These receptors all stem from a female donor in good health, enrolled as a control in a pregnancy study.

V and J are TRBV25-1 and TRBJ2-5; D is possibly TRBD1 (6 bases). The CDR3 extends over 14 amino acids. The V and J ends lost 2 bases and 0 bases respectively, with 7 bases between them. Germline V CDR1 and CDR2: MGHDK, SYGVNS. The CDR3: CASSEGGNQETQYF. CDR3 DNA sequence: TGTGCCAGCAGTGAAGGGGGCAACCAAGAGACCCAGTACTTC.

The chain uses TRBV11-3 and TRBJ1-1; TRBD1 is a possible D gene (6 bases). Per the germline V gene, CDR1 is SGHNT and CDR2 is YENEEA. V lost 3 bases, J lost 0 bases, and 14 bases lay in between. This CDR3 comprises 16 residues. The chain's CDR3 is CASSFRRQELNTEAFF. CDR3 in DNA: TGTGCCAGCAGCTTTAGAAGACAGGAACTGAACACTGAAGCTTTCTTT. The full variable domain, rest sourced from reference TRBV11-3 and TRBJ1-1, is EAGVVQSPRYKIIEKKQPVAFWCNPISGHNTLYWYLQNLGQGPELLIRYENEEAVDDSQLPKDRFSAERLKGVDSTLKIQPAELGDSAVYLCASSFRRQELNTEAFFGQGTRLTVV.

This chain connects TRBV29-1 to TRBJ1-3; 7 positions agree with TRBD1. J gave up 13 bases and V 1 base, and 4 bases lay outside the gene matches. From germline, CDR1 is SQVTM and CDR2 ANQGSEA. There are 11 residues in the CDR3. CDR3 coding DNA: TGCAGCGTTGAAGTAGGACAGGAAATATATTTT. This gives the protein CSVEVGQEIYF.

This sequence joins TRBV4-1 and TRBJ2-1, with D tentatively TRBD2 (6 bases). CDR1 and CDR2 (germline): MGHRA, YSYEKL. The CDR3 contains 15 residues. The germline V and J ends were trimmed by 1 base and 5 bases, with 12 bases remaining between them. The CDR3 nucleotides are TGCGCCAGCAGCCAAGTGGGGACTCCTCACAATGAGCAGTTCTTC. It encodes CASSQVGTPHNEQFF.

This chain joins TRBV11-2 and TRBJ1-5; maybe TRBD1 (5 bases). V dropped 1 base and J dropped 5 bases, with 12 bases sitting between them. The CDR3 has 15 amino acids. Looked up from germline, CDR1 is SGHAT and CDR2 is FQNNGV. The CDR3 spells CASSLGQSTHQPQHF. The CDR3 DNA is TGTGCCAGCAGCTTAGGACAGTCAACCCATCAGCCCCAGCATTTT.

The rearrangement links TRBV27 to TRBJ1-4; D call uncertain. Germline V lookup: CDR1 MNHEY, CDR2 SMNVEV (reference sequence). Trimming took 6 bases from V and 0 from J, leaving 11 bases between them. The CDR3 is 15 residues long. The CDR3 bases are TGTGCCAGCAGACCATACACCGCAACTAATGAAAAACTGTTTTTT. Amino acids: CASRPYTATNEKLFF.

The V gene is TRBV7-2, the J gene TRBJ1-3; possibly TRBD1 for D (5 bases). V dropped 3 bases and J dropped 2 bases, with 14 bases sitting between them. The CDR3 sequence is 16 residues long. Germline V gene lookup returns CDR1 SGHTA and CDR2 FQGNSA. CDR3 protein: CASSFDTLGAGNTIYF. CDR3 DNA: TGTGCCAGCAGCTTCGACACCCTAGGGGCTGGAAACACCATATATTTT.

The chain joins TRBV7-2 to TRBJ1-1; 9 bases match TRBD1. The V and J ends lost 4 bases and 4 bases, in that order; junction bases with no gene match: 4. CDR3 length: 14 amino acids. Germline CDR1 and CDR2: SGHTA and FQGNSA. CDR3 sequence reads: CASSWDRAGTEAFF. DNA of the CDR3: TGTGCCAGCAGCTGGGACAGGGCGGGCACTGAAGCTTTCTTT.

The CDR3 nucleotides read TGTGCCAGCAGCTTAAGGCTAGCGGGGGGAGGTGGAGATACGCAGTATTTT. Translated: CASSLRLAGGGGDTQYF. V and J are TRBV7-3 and TRBJ2-3; 11 bases fit TRBD2. Trimming took 1 base from V and 5 from J; bases not matched to a gene: 8. This CDR3 contains 17 residues. CDR1 SGHTA and CDR2 FQGTGA come from the germline V gene.

The chain joins TRBV7-9 to TRBJ2-3; 13 positions agree with TRBD2. The CDR3 totals 14 residues. V shed 9 bases and J 4 bases; nucleotides not matched to a gene: 4. Germline V gene data show CDR1 as SEHNR and CDR2 as FQNEAQ (reference sequence). The CDR3 coding sequence is TGTGCCAGTACTAGCGGGGGGGCCGCAGATACGCAGTATTTT. Translated: CASTSGGAADTQYF.

V is TRBV29-1 and J is TRBJ2-4; 9 bases match TRBD1. Germline assignment: CDR1 SQVTM and CDR2 ANQGSEA. CDR3 length: 14 residues. With 4 bases clipped from V and 2 bases from J, the junction kept 3 bases outside the gene matches. The CDR3 region is CSVGTGDPKNIQYF. The CDR3 DNA sequence: TGCAGCGTTGGGACAGGGGACCCCAAAAACATTCAGTACTTC.

The chain recombines TRBV4-1 with TRBJ1-4; D possibly corresponds to TRBD1 (5 bases). Germline assignment: CDR1 MGHRA and CDR2 YSYEKL. The CDR3 consists of 15 residues. The ends were cut back, 0 bases at V and 4 bases at J, with 9 bases in the middle. The DNA of the CDR3 is TGCGCCAGCAGCCAAGAGGCAGGGTATAATGAAAAACTGTTTTTT. Amino acid sequence: CASSQEAGYNEKLFF.

V usage is TRBV18 and J usage is TRBJ2-2; maybe TRBD1 (6 bases). Trimming took 3 bases from V and 2 from J, leaving 10 bases between them. Germline CDR1 reads KGHSH; CDR2 reads LQKENI. The CDR3 totals 15 residues. The CDR3 DNA reads as TGTGCCAGCTCACCCTTACAGGGAAACACCGGGGAGCTGTTTTTT. Amino acid sequence: CASSPLQGNTGELFF.

V usage is TRBV6-6 and J usage is TRBJ1-1; 8 nucleotides match TRBD1. The CDR3 is 16 residues long. With 4 bases clipped from V and 10 bases from J, the junction kept 17 bases outside the gene matches. The germline CDR1 and CDR2 sequences are MNHNY and SVGAGI (reference sequence). The DNA of the CDR3 is TGTGCCAGCAGTTCCTCCGACCCTGGACAGGGACGAGCAGCTTTCTTT. This codes for CASSSSDPGQGRAAFF.